Below, 7 T cell receptor beta chains from the same sample are listed, as sequenced in a study of OX40 agonist ivuxolimab in advanced cancers. TCRdb's copy holds only in-frame clones and misses some; the assay was immunoSEQ multiplex PCR. Of about 58,000 clones detected, 70% to 90% appear once; the ten largest clones hold around 0.8%. The source material was CD4+ or CD8+ T cells sorted from blood, sampled in a trial of the OX40 agonist ivuxolimab. These receptors were taken from an adult with an advanced solid tumor such as melanoma, head and neck, liver or kidney cancer.

The V and J genes are TRBV28 and TRBJ2-5; D ambiguous. The V gene lost 2 bases and the J gene lost 5 bases, with 9 bases spanning the gap. The CDR3 loop spans 13 amino acids. Germline V gene data show CDR1 as MDHEN and CDR2 as SYDVKM. CDR3 in DNA: TGTGCCAGCAGTTTAGTCTCTCGGGAGACCCAGTACTTC. It specifies CASSLVSRETQYF.

This clone was seen just once. The V call is TRBV5-4, the J call TRBJ2-2; no firm D call. The V end lost 3 bases, the J end lost 6 bases, and 12 bases lay between the germline ends. Per the germline V gene, CDR1 is SGHNT and CDR2 is YYREEE (reference sequence). There are 14 residues in the CDR3. As DNA, the CDR3 is TGTGCCAGCAGCTCGAATATAGGTCCCGGGGAGCTGTTTTTT. Its protein product is CASSSNIGPGELFF.

In nucleotides, the CDR3 is TGTGCCAGCAGCTTAAAAGCGGGGGAGGTTGAGCAGTTCTTC. It codes for CASSLKAGEVEQFF. The chain links TRBV7-2 to TRBJ2-1, with 8 bases matching TRBD2. CDR3 length equals 14 residues. The V and J ends lost 2 bases and 9 bases, in that order; junction bases with no gene match: 6. CDR1 and CDR2 from the germline V gene are SGHTA and FQGNSA.

The V and J genes are TRBV5-6 and TRBJ1-2; TRBD1 aligns across 8 bases. V was pared by 4 bases and J by 7 bases, with 9 bases of the junction left unmatched. From germline, CDR1 is SGHDT and CDR2 YYEEEE. This CDR3 is built from 14 residues. The CDR3 reads CASSAGQGKSGYTF. CDR3 sequence (DNA): TGTGCCAGCAGCGCCGGACAGGGTAAAAGTGGCTACACCTTC.

The chain has TRBV5-4 and TRBJ1-2; D call uncertain. The CDR3 spans 16 residues. The V gene lost 4 bases and the J gene lost 3 bases, with 19 bases spanning the gap. In germline, CDR1 is SGHNT, CDR2 YYREEE (reference sequence). The CDR3 DNA is TGTGCCAGCAGCCGACCTCGAGGGAGAGCTGACTATGGCTACACCTTC. Translating it yields CASSRPRGRADYGYTF.

The rearrangement links TRBV5-1 to TRBJ2-1; no firm D call. V was shortened by 0 bases and J by 6 bases, with 13 bases between the two germline ends. The CDR3 runs to 15 residues. CDR1 and CDR2 (germline): SGHRS, YFSETQ. The CDR3 nucleotides read TGCGCCAGCAGCTTGGACACTCTACCCCCCAATGAGCAGTTCTTC. It codes for CASSLDTLPPNEQFF.

The V gene is TRBV2, the J gene TRBJ1-5; D possibly corresponds to TRBD1 (6 bases). CDR1 is SNHLY, CDR2 FYNNEI, per germline. The CDR3 is 13 residues long. Trimming stripped 9 bases from V and 7 bases from J, with 16 bases between. This CDR3 reads CASTWGAGQPQHF. The CDR3 DNA is TGTGCCAGTACTTGGGGGGCTGGGCAGCCCCAGCATTTT. Full variable domain (remainder filled in from reference TRBV2 and TRBJ1-5): EPEVTQTPSHQVTQMGQEVILRCVPISNHLYFYWYRQILGQKVEFLVSFYNNEISEKSEIFDDQFSVERPDGSNFTLKIRSTKLEDSAMYFCASTWGAGQPQHFGDGTRLSIL.